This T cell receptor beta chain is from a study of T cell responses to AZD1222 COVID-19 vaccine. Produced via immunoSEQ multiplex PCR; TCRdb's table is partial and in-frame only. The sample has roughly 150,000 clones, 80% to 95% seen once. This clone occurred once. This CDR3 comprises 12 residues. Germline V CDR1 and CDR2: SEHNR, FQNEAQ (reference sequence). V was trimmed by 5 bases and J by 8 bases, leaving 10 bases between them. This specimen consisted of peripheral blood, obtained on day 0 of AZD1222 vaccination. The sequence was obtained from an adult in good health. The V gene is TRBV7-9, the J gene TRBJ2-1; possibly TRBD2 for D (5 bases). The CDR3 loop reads CASSPQEDEQFF. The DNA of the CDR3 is TGTGCCAGCAGCCCTCAGGAGGATGAGCAGTTCTTC.